This T cell receptor (beta chain) was profiled in a study of blood T cell repertoires in COVID-19. J was trimmed by 0 bases and V by 0 bases; bases with no gene match: 3. There are 16 residues in the CDR3. Germline loops: CDR1 SGHRS, CDR2 YFSETQ. This clone counts as medium-sized. The sample has other DNA sequences that encode this CDR3 too. The repertoire was sequenced with immunoSEQ multiplex PCR; TCRdb's copy has only in-frame clones and lacks some. The data show about 100,000 clones, with around 88% seen just once and about 5.3% held by the top ten. This sequence joins TRBV5-1 and TRBJ2-3, with TRBD2 matching 8 bases. The TCR comes from a human donor in a cohort sampled during active COVID-19. Sequencing input: peripheral blood. CDR3 in amino acids: CASSLAGRASTDTQYF. The CDR3 DNA reads as TGCGCCAGCAGCTTGGCCGGGAGGGCTAGCACAGATACGCAGTATTTT. Combining the CDR3 with reference TRBV5-1 and TRBJ2-3 gives the whole variable domain KAGVTQTPRYLIKTRGQQVTLSCSPISGHRSVSWYQQTPGQGLQFLFEYFSETQRNKGNFPGRFSGRQFSNSRSEMNVSTLELGDSALYLCASSLAGRASTDTQYFGPGTRLTVL.